The rows below give T cell receptor beta chains drawn from one sample of a study of T cells in Graves' hyperthyroidism and ophthalmopathy. TCRdb reprocessed the multiplex PCR reads via MiXCR and lists one record per CDR3 protein. The table lists around 700,000 distinct CDR3 sequences, around 20% of them singletons. Sequencing used blood. Receptor source: a woman aged 50 to 65 with Graves' hyperthyroidism that later progressed to Graves' ophthalmopathy. The CDR3 runs from the conserved cysteine through the conserved F or W. The D gene is left open where the match is weak. Only part of the rows carry a size: once, few, many, or a class if the clone is expanded.

d_call	v_call	j_call	clone_size	cdr3_aa	cdr3_nt
-	TRBV5-1	TRBJ1-2	few	CASSSLQGTRDYGYTF	TGTGCCAGCAGCTCCCTACAGGGTACACGGGACTATGGCTACACCTTC
TRBD1	TRBV4-1	TRBJ1-1	few	CASSQDEEDRLGTEAFF	TGCGCCAGCAGCCAAGATGAAGAGGACAGGCTTGGGACTGAAGCTTTCTTT
-	TRBV7-9	TRBJ1-5	-	CASSLASGQPQHF	TGTGCCAGCAGCCTTGCTTCGGGACAGCCCCAGCATTTT
TRBD2	TRBV7-8	TRBJ2-3	few	CASSLGAGPRRDPQYF	TGTGCCAGCAGCTTAGGAGCGGGACCTCGACGGGATCCGCAGTATTTT
-	TRBV10-3	TRBJ1-1	few	CAIRTGRGDTEAFF	TGTGCCATTAGAACAGGGCGGGGTGACACTGAAGCTTTCTTT
-	TRBV6-1	TRBJ1-5	-	CASTPVKESNQPQHF	TGTGCCAGCACCCCCGTAAAGGAGAGCAATCAGCCCCAGCATTTT
TRBD1	TRBV20-1	TRBJ1-6	few	CSARPDRVSNNSPLHF	TGCAGTGCTAGACCGGACAGGGTATCCAATAATTCACCCCTCCACTTT
-	TRBV20-1	TRBJ2-1	many	CSARDLLRARGYNEQFF	TGCAGTGCTAGAGATCTCTTGCGGGCTAGGGGATACAATGAGCAGTTCTTC
TRBD2	TRBV5-1	TRBJ2-3	-	CASSLGGPSGGDTQYF	TGCGCCAGCAGCTTGGGGGGGCCTAGCGGGGGAGACACGCAGTATTTT
TRBD1	TRBV12-3/TRBV12-4	TRBJ1-4	-	CASSFSTGGDEKLFF	TGTGCCAGCAGTTTCTCAACAGGGGGCGATGAAAAACTGTTTTTT
TRBD2	TRBV19	TRBJ2-2	few	CASKGSGAGTGELFF	TGTGCCAGTAAAGGGAGCGGGGCGGGCACCGGGGAGCTGTTTTTT
TRBD1	TRBV19	TRBJ1-6	-	CASRSDRGRLGNSPLHF	TGTGCCAGTAGGAGCGACAGGGGACGTTTGGGGAATTCACCCCTCCACTTT
TRBD2	TRBV20-1	TRBJ2-3	-	CSARDSGGAEDTQYF	TGCAGTGCTAGAGATAGCGGGGGGGCTGAAGATACGCAGTATTTT
TRBD1	TRBV20-1	TRBJ2-5	few	CSAAPHRGRETQYF	TGCAGTGCTGCCCCACACAGGGGCAGAGAGACCCAGTACTTC
TRBD1	TRBV4-1	TRBJ1-5	-	CASSRQGYQPQHF	TGCGCCAGCAGCCGACAGGGTTATCAGCCCCAGCATTTT
TRBD2	TRBV12-3/TRBV12-4	TRBJ2-1	-	CASSSSLGLAGVDPYNEQFF	TGTGCCAGCAGTTCCAGCCTCGGACTAGCGGGAGTAGACCCCTACAATGAGCAGTTCTTC
-	TRBV20-1	TRBJ2-1	few	CSARAGRRNEQFF	TGCAGTGCTAGAGCAGGCAGGAGGAATGAGCAGTTCTTC
TRBD1	TRBV11-2	TRBJ2-1	many	CASSNGQGVYNEQFF	TGTGCCAGCAGCAACGGACAGGGGGTGTACAATGAGCAGTTCTTC
TRBD1	TRBV3-1	TRBJ2-5	many	CASSRQKARTGGEETQYF	TGTGCCAGCAGCCGACAAAAAGCCCGGACAGGGGGCGAGGAGACCCAGTACTTC
-	TRBV4-1	TRBJ2-3	-	CASSQVVGAPDTQYF	TGCGCCAGCAGCCAAGTTGTGGGGGCCCCAGATACGCAGTATTTT
TRBD2	TRBV6-6	TRBJ2-1	few	CASSYVASGTPRGYEQFF	TGTGCCAGCAGTTACGTGGCTAGCGGTACCCCCCGGGGTTATGAGCAGTTCTTC
-	TRBV12-3/TRBV12-4	TRBJ2-1	-	CASSWVASSYNEQFF	TGTGCCAGCAGTTGGGTAGCGAGTTCCTACAATGAGCAGTTCTTC
-	TRBV5-6	TRBJ2-5	many	CASSRGPQNQETQYF	TGTGCCAGCAGCAGAGGGCCGCAAAACCAAGAGACCCAGTACTTC
-	TRBV7-9	TRBJ1-1	many	CASSAVGNEAFF	TGTGCCAGCAGCGCAGTGGGTAATGAAGCTTTCTTT
TRBD1	TRBV6-2/TRBV6-3	TRBJ1-4	once	CASRGQTSKLFF	TGTGCCAGCAGGGGACAGACGTCAAAACTGTTTTTT
-	TRBV12-3/TRBV12-4	TRBJ1-3	many	CASSPSLRSGKTGNTIYF	TGTGCCAGCAGTCCATCCCTAAGGTCGGGGAAAACTGGAAACACCATATATTTT
-	TRBV6-5	TRBJ1-2	many	CASSYSTPTGTANYGYTF	TGTGCCAGCAGTTACTCTACCCCCACCGGGACCGCTAACTATGGCTACACCTTC
TRBD1	TRBV6-1	TRBJ1-2	many	CASSEGQDSYGYTF	TGTGCCAGCAGTGAGGGACAGGACTCCTATGGCTACACCTTC
-	TRBV19	TRBJ1-6	-	CASSSGSPLHF	TGTGCCAGTAGTAGCGGTTCACCCCTCCACTTT
-	TRBV27	TRBJ1-2	many	CASSFFPTKQGRYGYTF	TGTGCCAGCAGTTTCTTCCCAACCAAACAGGGAAGATATGGCTACACCTTC
-	TRBV6-2/TRBV6-3	TRBJ2-5	many	CASTDDPRAGSGETQYF	TGTGCCAGCACTGACGATCCGCGGGCAGGGAGCGGAGAGACCCAGTACTTC
-	TRBV14	TRBJ2-5	few	CASSHSIETQYF	TGTGCCAGCAGCCACAGTATCGAGACCCAGTACTTC
TRBD1	TRBV6-1	TRBJ1-5	-	CAGAQGAHQPQHF	TGTGCCGGGGCACAGGGGGCCCATCAGCCCCAGCATTTT
-	TRBV3-1	TRBJ2-1	many	CASSQPFSARNEQFF	TGTGCCAGCAGCCAACCGTTCTCGGCCCGGAATGAGCAGTTCTTC
-	TRBV2	TRBJ2-3	many	CASRSGLGRTDTQYF	TGTGCCAGCAGGAGTGGTTTGGGGCGGACAGATACGCAGTATTTT
-	TRBV15	TRBJ1-2	-	CATSREVDITNYGYTF	TGTGCCACCAGCAGAGAAGTGGACATAACTAACTATGGCTACACCTTC
-	TRBV6-1	TRBJ1-2	-	CASRPYLNYGYTF	TGTGCCAGCAGGCCGTACTTAAACTATGGCTACACCTTC
-	TRBV2	TRBJ2-1	many	CASSERRSPTPKYNEQFF	TGTGCCAGCAGTGAGAGGCGCTCACCCACCCCCAAATACAATGAGCAGTTCTTC
-	TRBV20-1	TRBJ1-5	many	CSATDYNQPQHF	TGCAGTGCAACGGACTACAATCAGCCCCAGCATTTT
-	TRBV12-3/TRBV12-4	TRBJ1-1	many	CASSRKLNTEAFF	TGTGCCAGCAGTCGGAAACTTAACACTGAAGCTTTCTTT
TRBD1	TRBV10-2	TRBJ1-3	-	CASADRADGNTIYF	TGCGCCAGCGCGGACAGGGCAGATGGAAACACCATATATTTT
-	TRBV5-5	TRBJ2-7	-	CASRNTPGNGQYF	TGTGCCAGCAGGAATACCCCCGGCAACGGGCAGTACTTC
TRBD1	TRBV5-4	TRBJ2-2	few	CASSLNRGITGELFF	TGTGCCAGCAGCTTGAACAGGGGGATCACCGGGGAGCTGTTTTTT
-	TRBV4-1	TRBJ1-1	few	CASSQVPTAAEAFF	TGCGCCAGCAGCCAAGTCCCCACCGCCGCTGAAGCTTTCTTT
TRBD2	TRBV12-3/TRBV12-4	TRBJ2-1	many	CASSLGTSGSYNEQFF	TGTGCCAGCAGTTTGGGAACTAGCGGGTCCTACAATGAGCAGTTCTTC
-	TRBV5-1	TRBJ2-5	-	CASSPGTTRGETQYF	TGCGCCAGCAGCCCGGGGACGACCCGAGGGGAGACCCAGTACTTC
-	TRBV19	TRBJ1-1	-	CASSIGSHYSTEAFF	TGTGCCAGTAGTATTGGCTCTCATTACAGCACTGAAGCTTTCTTT
-	TRBV2	TRBJ1-2	few	CASSELGRPYGYTF	TGTGCCAGCAGTGAACTTGGCCGACCCTATGGCTACACCTTC
TRBD1	TRBV27	TRBJ1-1	-	CASSFTGAQNTEAFF	TGTGCCAGCAGTTTTACAGGGGCCCAGAACACTGAAGCTTTCTTT
-	TRBV5-1	TRBJ2-1	-	CASSLGNGPNEQFF	TGCGCCAGCAGCTTGGGGAATGGTCCCAATGAGCAGTTCTTC
-	TRBV5-1	TRBJ1-2	-	CASSLRTLEANYGYTF	TGCGCCAGCAGCTTGCGGACACTCGAAGCTAACTATGGCTACACCTTC
-	TRBV18	TRBJ1-1	-	CASYQGSTEAFF	TGTGCCAGCTACCAGGGTTCCACTGAAGCTTTCTTT
-	TRBV5-4	TRBJ1-2	few	CASSLYRNRVNGYTF	TGTGCCAGCAGCTTATACCGGAACAGGGTGAATGGCTACACCTTC
TRBD1	TRBV6-2/TRBV6-3	TRBJ2-5	-	CASSYSGQGANPYQETQYF	TGTGCCAGCAGTTACTCCGGACAGGGGGCGAATCCGTACCAAGAGACCCAGTACTTC